Sequencing of this T cell receptor (beta chain) was carried out in a study of OX40 agonist ivuxolimab in advanced cancers. Study context: Three patients, one with hepatocellular carcinoma and two with cutaneous melanoma, responded partially.

Study-level results: On average, CD8+ T cells had more expanded clones than CD4+.

The data were produced by immunoSEQ multiplex PCR, yet TCRdb's version contains in-frame clones alone and is incomplete. The table records some 19,000 clones, less than 90% of them present only once. The CDR3 consists of 13 residues. Trimming stripped 4 bases from V and 5 bases from J, with 12 bases between. Germline V gives CDR1 SGHRS, CDR2 YFSETQ. Samples of blood were obtained at baseline, on cycle 4 day 1, and on cycle 7 day 1. Points on this clone: Antigen unknown.

The sequence derives from an adult with an advanced solid tumor such as melanoma, head and neck, liver or kidney cancer. The sequenced sample was CD4+ or CD8+ T cells sorted from blood, obtained in a trial of the OX40 agonist ivuxolimab. V usage is TRBV5-1 and J usage is TRBJ2-5; tentatively, D is TRBD2 (5 bases). The CDR3 protein is CASSPRGMETQYF. The CDR3 DNA reads TGCGCCAGCAGCCCTAGAGGGATGGAGACCCAGTACTTC.